The source of this T cell receptor (beta chain) is a study of identical twins. TCRdb re-called the 5' RACE reads with MiXCR, one entry per CDR3 protein. This sample carries a few hundred thousand distinct CDR3 sequences, about 11% of them seen once, and the ten largest clones take 9% to 10%. This clonotype was counted between two and nine times. The antigen is undetermined. Points from the study as a whole: Surplus twin overlap in beta out-of-frame sequences was less pronounced. Whereas memory repertoires showed no such difference, abundant cord blood beta clonotypes carried fewer insertions.

Material: memory T cells sorted from blood. The TCR comes from a man aged 50 or older in good health.

CDR3 coding DNA: TGTGCCAGCAGCTTGGGGACAGGTGTCGGATACGAGCAGTACTTC. It yields the protein CASSLGTGVGYEQYF. This rearrangement joins TRBV7-2 to TRBJ2-7; 8 bases are a match to TRBD1. The CDR3 spans 15 residues. CDR1 and CDR2 (germline): SGHTA, FQGNSA. The junction had 8 bases not matched to a gene; V was cut back by 3 bases and J by 4 bases.